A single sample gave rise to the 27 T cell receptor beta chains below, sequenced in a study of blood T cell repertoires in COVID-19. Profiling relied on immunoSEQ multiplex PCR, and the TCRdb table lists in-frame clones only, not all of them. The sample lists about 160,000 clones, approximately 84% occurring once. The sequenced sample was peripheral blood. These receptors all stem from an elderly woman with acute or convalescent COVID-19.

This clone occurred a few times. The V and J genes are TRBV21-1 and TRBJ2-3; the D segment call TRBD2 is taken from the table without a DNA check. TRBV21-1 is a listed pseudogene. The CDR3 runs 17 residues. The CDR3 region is CASSGTSGRLSTDTQYF. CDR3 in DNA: TGTGCCAGCTCCGGGACTAGCGGGAGGCTTAGCACAGATACGCAGTATTTT.

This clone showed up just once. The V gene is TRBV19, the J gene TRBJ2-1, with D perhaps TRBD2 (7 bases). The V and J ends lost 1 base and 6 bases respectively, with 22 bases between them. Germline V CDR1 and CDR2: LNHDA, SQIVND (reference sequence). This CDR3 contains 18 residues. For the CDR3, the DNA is TGTGCCAGTAGTATAGGGGACTATAGATCGTTAGGGGGCAATGAGCAGTTCTTC. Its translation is CASSIGDYRSLGGNEQFF.

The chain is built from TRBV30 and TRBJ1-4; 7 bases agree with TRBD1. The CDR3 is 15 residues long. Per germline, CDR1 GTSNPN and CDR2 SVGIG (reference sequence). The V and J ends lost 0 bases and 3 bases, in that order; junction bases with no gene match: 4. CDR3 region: CAWSVGTVSNEKLFF. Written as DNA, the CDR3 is TGTGCCTGGAGTGTCGGGACAGTCTCTAATGAAAAACTGTTTTTT.

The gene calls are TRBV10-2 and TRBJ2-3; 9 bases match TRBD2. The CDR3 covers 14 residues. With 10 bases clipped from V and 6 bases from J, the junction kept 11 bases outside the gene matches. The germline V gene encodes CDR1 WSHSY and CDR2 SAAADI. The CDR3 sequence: CATLLAGLWDTQYF. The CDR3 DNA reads TGCGCCACCCTACTAGCGGGTCTATGGGATACGCAGTATTTT.

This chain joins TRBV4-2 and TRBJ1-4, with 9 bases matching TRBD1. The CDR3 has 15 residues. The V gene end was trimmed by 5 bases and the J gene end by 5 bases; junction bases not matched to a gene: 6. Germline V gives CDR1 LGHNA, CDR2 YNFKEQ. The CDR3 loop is CASSAPDRGNEKLFF. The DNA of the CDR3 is TGTGCCAGCAGCGCTCCGGACAGGGGAAATGAAAAACTGTTTTTT.

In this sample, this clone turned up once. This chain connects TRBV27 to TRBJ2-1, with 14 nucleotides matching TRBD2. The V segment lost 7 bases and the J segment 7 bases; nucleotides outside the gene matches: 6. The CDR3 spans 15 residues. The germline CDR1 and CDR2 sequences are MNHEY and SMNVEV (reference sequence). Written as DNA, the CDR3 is TGTGCCAGCAACTCGGGACTAGCGGGAGCGAATGAGCAGTTCTTC. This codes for CASNSGLAGANEQFF.

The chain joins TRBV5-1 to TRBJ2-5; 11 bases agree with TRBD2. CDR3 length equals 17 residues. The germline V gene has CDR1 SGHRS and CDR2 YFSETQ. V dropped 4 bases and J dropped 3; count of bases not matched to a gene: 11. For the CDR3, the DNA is TGCGCCAGCAGCATCTTTAGCGGGAGGGCATCGGAAGAGACCCAGTACTTC. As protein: CASSIFSGRASEETQYF.

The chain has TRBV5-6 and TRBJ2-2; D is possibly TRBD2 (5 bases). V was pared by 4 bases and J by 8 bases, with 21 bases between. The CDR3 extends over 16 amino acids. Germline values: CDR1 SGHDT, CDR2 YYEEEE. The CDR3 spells CASSPYLASGIGELFF. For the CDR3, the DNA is TGTGCCAGCAGCCCTTACCTAGCTAGTGGAATAGGGGAGCTGTTTTTT.

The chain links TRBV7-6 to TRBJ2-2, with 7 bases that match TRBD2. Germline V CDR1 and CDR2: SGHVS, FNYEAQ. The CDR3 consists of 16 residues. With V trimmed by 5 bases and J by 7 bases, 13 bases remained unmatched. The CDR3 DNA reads TGTGCCAGCAGCCTTTACCCCGGGACTACCGGCGGGGAGCTGTTTTTT. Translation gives CASSLYPGTTGGELFF.

The CDR3 DNA sequence: TGTGCCAGCAGCGGGAGGGACAGGCGGTACGAGCAGTACTTC. Amino acids: CASSGRDRRYEQYF. This chain links TRBV13 with TRBJ2-7, with D perhaps matching TRBD1 (8 bases). The CDR3 runs to 14 residues. The V end lost 5 bases, the J end lost 4 bases, and 15 bases lay between the germline ends. CDR1 is PRHDT, CDR2 FYEKMQ, per germline (reference sequence).

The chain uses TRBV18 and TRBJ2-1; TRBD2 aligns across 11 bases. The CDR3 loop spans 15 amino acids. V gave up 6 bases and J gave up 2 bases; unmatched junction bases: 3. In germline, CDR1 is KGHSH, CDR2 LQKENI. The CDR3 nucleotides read TGTGCCAGCTCGGTAGCGGGAGGGCCCTACAATGAGCAGTTCTTC. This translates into CASSVAGGPYNEQFF.

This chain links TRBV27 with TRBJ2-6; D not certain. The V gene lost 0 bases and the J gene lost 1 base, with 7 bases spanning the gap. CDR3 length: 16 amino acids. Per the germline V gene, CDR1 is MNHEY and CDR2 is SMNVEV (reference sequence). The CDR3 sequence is CASSLSSLSGANVLTF. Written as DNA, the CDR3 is TGTGCCAGCAGTTTATCGTCCCTGTCTGGGGCCAACGTCCTGACTTTC.

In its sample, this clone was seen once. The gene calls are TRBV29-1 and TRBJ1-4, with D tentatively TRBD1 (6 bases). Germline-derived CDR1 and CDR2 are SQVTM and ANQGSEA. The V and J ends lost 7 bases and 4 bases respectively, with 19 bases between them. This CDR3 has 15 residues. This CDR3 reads CSALGTQGVNEKLFF. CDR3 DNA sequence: TGCAGCGCCCTCGGGACACAAGGAGTTAATGAAAAACTGTTTTTT.

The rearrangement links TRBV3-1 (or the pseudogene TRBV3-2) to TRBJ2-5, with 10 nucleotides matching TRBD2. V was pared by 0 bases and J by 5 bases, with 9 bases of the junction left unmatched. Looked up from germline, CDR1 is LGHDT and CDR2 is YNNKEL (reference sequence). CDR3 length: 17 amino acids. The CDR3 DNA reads TGTGCCAGCAGCCAAGAACGGCTAGCGGGAGATGGTGAGACCCAGTACTTC. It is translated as CASSQERLAGDGETQYF.

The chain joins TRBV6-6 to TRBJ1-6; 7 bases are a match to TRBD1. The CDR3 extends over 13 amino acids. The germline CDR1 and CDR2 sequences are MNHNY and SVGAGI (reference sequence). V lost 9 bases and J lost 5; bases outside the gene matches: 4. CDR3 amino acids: CASGQVNNSPLHF. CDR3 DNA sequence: TGTGCCAGTGGACAGGTTAATAATTCACCCCTCCACTTT.

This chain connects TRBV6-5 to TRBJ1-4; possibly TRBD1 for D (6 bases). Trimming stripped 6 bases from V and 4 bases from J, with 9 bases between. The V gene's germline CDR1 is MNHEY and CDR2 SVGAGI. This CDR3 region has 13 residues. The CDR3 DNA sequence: TGTGCCAGCAGATGGGACATTAATGAAAAACTGTTTTTT. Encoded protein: CASRWDINEKLFF.

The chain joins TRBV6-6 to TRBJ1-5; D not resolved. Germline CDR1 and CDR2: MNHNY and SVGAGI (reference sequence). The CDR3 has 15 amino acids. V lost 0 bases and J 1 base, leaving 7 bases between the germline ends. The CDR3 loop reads CASSYSQSSNQPQHF. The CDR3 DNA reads TGTGCCAGCAGTTACTCGCAGTCCAGCAATCAGCCCCAGCATTTT.

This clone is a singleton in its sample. In nucleotides, the CDR3 is TGCAGCGTTGAGGGGCTAGCGGGAAAGTACGAGCAGTACTTC. Translating it yields CSVEGLAGKYEQYF. V and J are TRBV29-1 and TRBJ2-7; 9 bases map to TRBD2. Germline trimming cut 3 bases from V and 4 bases from J; bases unmatched to any gene: 7. In germline, CDR1 is SQVTM, CDR2 ANQGSEA. This CDR3 has 14 residues.

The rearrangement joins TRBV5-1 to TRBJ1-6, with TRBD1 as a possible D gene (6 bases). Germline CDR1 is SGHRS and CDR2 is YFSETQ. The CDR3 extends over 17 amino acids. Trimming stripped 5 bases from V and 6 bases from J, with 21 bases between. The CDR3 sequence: CASSSGTGNIGNSPLHF. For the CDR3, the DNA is TGCGCCAGCAGTTCGGGTACAGGGAATATCGGTAATTCACCCCTCCACTTT.

Here the CDR3 reads CASSFLSDTQETQYF. For the CDR3, the DNA is TGTGCCAGCAGTTTCCTTTCGGACACGCAAGAGACCCAGTACTTC. This chain uses TRBV28 with TRBJ2-5; a possible D gene is TRBD1 (5 bases). V was cut by 3 bases and J by 2 bases, with 13 bases left in between. The CDR3 loop spans 15 amino acids. CDR1 and CDR2 from the germline V gene are MDHEN and SYDVKM.

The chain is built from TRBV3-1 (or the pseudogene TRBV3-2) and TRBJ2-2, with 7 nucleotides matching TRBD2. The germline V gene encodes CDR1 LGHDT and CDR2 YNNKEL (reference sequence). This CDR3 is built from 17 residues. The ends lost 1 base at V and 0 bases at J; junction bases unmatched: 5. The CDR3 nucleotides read TGTGCCAGCAGCCAAGTATACAGCGGGGCGAACACCGGGGAGCTGTTTTTT. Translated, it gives CASSQVYSGANTGELFF.

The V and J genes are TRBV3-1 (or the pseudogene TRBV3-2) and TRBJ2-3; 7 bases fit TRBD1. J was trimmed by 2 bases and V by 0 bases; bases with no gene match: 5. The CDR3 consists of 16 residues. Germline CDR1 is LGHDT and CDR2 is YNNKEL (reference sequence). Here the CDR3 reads CASSQDGTAFTDTQYF. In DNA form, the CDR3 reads TGTGCCAGCAGCCAAGATGGGACAGCTTTCACAGATACGCAGTATTTT.

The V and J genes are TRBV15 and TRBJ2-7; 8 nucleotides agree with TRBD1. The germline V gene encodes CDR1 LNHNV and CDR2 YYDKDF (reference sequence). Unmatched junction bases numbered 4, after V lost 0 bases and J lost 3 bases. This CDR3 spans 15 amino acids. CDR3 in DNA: TGTGCCACCAGCAGAGATCGAGGACAGGGCTACGAGCAGTACTTC. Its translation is CATSRDRGQGYEQYF.

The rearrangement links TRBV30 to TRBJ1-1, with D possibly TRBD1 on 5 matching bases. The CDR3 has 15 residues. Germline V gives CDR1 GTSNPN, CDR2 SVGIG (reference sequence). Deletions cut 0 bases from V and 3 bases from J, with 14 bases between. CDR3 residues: CAWSVLGGRYTEAFF. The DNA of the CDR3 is TGTGCCTGGAGTGTATTGGGGGGTCGGTACACTGAAGCTTTCTTT.

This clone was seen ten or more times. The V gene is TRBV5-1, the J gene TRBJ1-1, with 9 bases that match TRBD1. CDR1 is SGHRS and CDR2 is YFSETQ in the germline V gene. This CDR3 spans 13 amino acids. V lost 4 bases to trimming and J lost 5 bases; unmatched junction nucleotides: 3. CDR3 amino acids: CASSGQGRTEAFF. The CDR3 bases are TGCGCCAGCAGCGGACAGGGGAGGACTGAAGCTTTCTTT.

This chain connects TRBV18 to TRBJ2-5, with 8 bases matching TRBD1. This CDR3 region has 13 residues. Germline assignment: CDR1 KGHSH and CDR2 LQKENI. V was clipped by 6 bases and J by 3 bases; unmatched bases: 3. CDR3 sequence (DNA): TGTGCCAGCTCTGACAGGGGTAAAGAGACCCAGTACTTC. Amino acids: CASSDRGKETQYF. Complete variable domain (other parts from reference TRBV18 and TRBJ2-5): NAGVMQNPRHLVRRRGQEARLRCSPMKGHSHVYWYRQLPEEGLKFMVYLQKENIIDESGMPKERFSAEFPKEGPSILRIQQVVRGDSAAYFCASSDRGKETQYFGPGTRLLVL.

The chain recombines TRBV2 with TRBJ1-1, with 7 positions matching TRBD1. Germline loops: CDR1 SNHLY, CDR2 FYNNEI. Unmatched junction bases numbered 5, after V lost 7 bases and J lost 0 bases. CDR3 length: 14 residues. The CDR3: CASNTGVLNTEAFF. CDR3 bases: TGTGCCAGCAACACAGGGGTCTTGAACACTGAAGCTTTCTTT.